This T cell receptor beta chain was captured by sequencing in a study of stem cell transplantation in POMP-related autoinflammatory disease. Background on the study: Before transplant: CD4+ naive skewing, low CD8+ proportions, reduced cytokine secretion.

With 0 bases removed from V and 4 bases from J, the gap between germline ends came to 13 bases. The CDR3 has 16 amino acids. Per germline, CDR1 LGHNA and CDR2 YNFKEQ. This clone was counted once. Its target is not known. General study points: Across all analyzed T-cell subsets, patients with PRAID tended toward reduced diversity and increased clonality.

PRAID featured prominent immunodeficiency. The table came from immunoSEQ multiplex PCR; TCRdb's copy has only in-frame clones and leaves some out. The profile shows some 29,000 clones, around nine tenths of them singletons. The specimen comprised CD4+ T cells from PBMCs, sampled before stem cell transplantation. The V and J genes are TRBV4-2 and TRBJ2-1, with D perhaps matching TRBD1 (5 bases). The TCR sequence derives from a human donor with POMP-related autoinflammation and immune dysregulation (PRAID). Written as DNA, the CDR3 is TGTGCCAGCAGCCAAGAGTCCCTTTCAGGGTACAATGAGCAGTTCTTC. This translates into CASSQESLSGYNEQFF.